One TCR beta chain is described in this entry. This sample is part of a study of PD-L1 blockade in urothelial cancer. Study-wide context: Prior chemotherapy regimens per patient numbered 0 to 3.

Germline CDR1 is SGHRS and CDR2 is YFSETQ. V dropped 4 bases and J dropped 1; count of bases not matched to a gene: 7. The CDR3 is 15 residues long. Every PCR got spiked synthetic TCR analog templates. Clones were read by immunoSEQ multiplex PCR, and TCRdb kept only the in-frame ones, dropping some. The sample shows about 56,000 clones, 65% to 90% of them seen only once. The time point denotes: pretreatment peripheral blood. The specimen was PBMCs, collected around atezolizumab (anti-PD-L1) treatment. J is TRBJ1-1 and V is TRBV5-1; 7 bases are a match to TRBD1. This TCR was sampled from a man between 65 and 85 years old with urothelial cancer. This CDR3 is CASSTYRGQNTEAFF. CDR3 in DNA: TGCGCCAGCAGCACATACAGGGGCCAGAACACTGAAGCTTTCTTT.